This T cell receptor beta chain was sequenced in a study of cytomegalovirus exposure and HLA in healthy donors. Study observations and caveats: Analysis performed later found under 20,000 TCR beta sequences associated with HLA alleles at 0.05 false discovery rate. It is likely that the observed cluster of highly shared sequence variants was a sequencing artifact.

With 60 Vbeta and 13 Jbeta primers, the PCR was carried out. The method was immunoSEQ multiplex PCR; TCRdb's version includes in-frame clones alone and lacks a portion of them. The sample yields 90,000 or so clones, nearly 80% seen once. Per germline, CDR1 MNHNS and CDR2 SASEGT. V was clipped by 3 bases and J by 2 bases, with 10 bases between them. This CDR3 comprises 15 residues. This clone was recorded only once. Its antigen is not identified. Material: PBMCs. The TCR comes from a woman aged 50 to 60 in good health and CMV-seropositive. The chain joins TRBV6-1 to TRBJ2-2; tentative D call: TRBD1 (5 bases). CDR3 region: CASSDPGQNTGELFF. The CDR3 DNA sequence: TGTGCCAGCAGTGACCCAGGACAAAACACCGGGGAGCTGTTTTTT.